A selection of T cell receptor beta chains follows, all from one sample in a study of chemoradiotherapy in HPV16-positive cancers. Profiled with immunoSEQ multiplex PCR; TCRdb holds only in-frame clones, not every one. The sample shows around 990 clones, roughly 80% of them seen only once. This material consisted of tumor tissue, taken from a patient who underwent chemoradiotherapy. The source is a human donor with HPV-associated anogenital cancer. Both conserved end residues are part of each CDR3. D genes are given only for firm matches. Clone size is shown for a subset of rows, as once, few, many or a class of expanded clone.

cdr3_nt,cdr3_aa,clone_size,v_call,d_call,j_call
TGTGCCAGCAGTTCCCGGAACAGTTCCTCTGGAAACACCATATATTTT,CASSSRNSSSGNTIYF,.,TRBV6-6,.,TRBJ1-3
TGTGTAAGTAACGAGAGAGGGAATCAGCCCCAGCATTTT,CVSNERGNQPQHF,.,TRBV5-6,.,TRBJ1-5
TGTGCCAGCAGTTTATTGGCAGGGACTTTTAACACTGAAGCTTTCTTT,CASSLLAGTFNTEAFF,.,TRBV27,.,TRBJ1-1
TGTGCCAGCAGCCGGGGGCTGGGGGAGACCCAGTACTTC,CASSRGLGETQYF,.,TRBV5-6,.,TRBJ2-5
TGTGCCAGCAGTTTACTGGGGACTGAACCTTTCTTT,CASSLLGTEPFF,few,TRBV7-2,.,TRBJ1-1
TGTGCCAGTAGTCGGGACAGCGTTCTCTATGGCTACACCTTC,CASSRDSVLYGYTF,.,TRBV19,TRBD1,TRBJ1-2
TGTGCCAGCAGGAGACAGGTCGGGGACACCGGGGAGCTGTTTTTT,CASRRQVGDTGELFF,.,TRBV6-5,.,TRBJ2-2
TGCAGCACCGGAGGACCCCTCAGCTCCTACAATGAGCAGTTCTTC,CSTGGPLSSYNEQFF,.,TRBV29-1,.,TRBJ2-1
TGTGCCAGCAGCCTAATGACTGACTCCTACGAGCAGTACTTC,CASSLMTDSYEQYF,.,TRBV7-9,.,TRBJ2-7
TGCGCCAGCAGCTGGGGTGGGGAGACCCAGTACTTC,CASSWGGETQYF,.,TRBV5-1,.,TRBJ2-5
TGTGCCAGCAGGTCCGGACAGGCCAGCAATCAGCCCCAGCATTTT,CASRSGQASNQPQHF,.,TRBV6-5,TRBD1,TRBJ1-5
TGCGCCAGCAGCGCCGTAGCGGGTGGGGTGTACAATGAGCAGTTCTTC,CASSAVAGGVYNEQFF,.,TRBV4-1,TRBD2,TRBJ2-1
TGCGCCAGCAGCTCTACAGGGACCGATGACTATGGCTACACCTTC,CASSSTGTDDYGYTF,.,TRBV5-1,.,TRBJ1-2
TGTGCCAGTAGTTTGTCAGCGGGAGTTTTGTACGAGCAGTACTTC,CASSLSAGVLYEQYF,.,TRBV19,TRBD2,TRBJ2-7
TGTGCCTGGAGTGGCGGTAGCAATCAGCCCCAGCATTTT,CAWSGGSNQPQHF,.,TRBV30,.,TRBJ1-5
TGTGCCAGCAGTGACGACAGTTCCGGTGATCAGCCCCAGCATTTT,CASSDDSSGDQPQHF,.,TRBV2,.,TRBJ1-5
TGTGCCAGCAGTGACTCGGTAGGGACAGTAGATTTCTACGAGCAGTACTTC,CASSDSVGTVDFYEQYF,.,TRBV6-4,TRBD1,TRBJ2-7
TGCGCCAGCAGCCTGGCAGCAGATTACTATGGCTACACCTTC,CASSLAADYYGYTF,.,TRBV4-1,.,TRBJ1-2
TGTGCCAGCAGCTTAGAAGCCAGACTCCCTTTTCTGGCTTTCTTT,CASSLEARLPFLAFF,.,TRBV7-9,.,TRBJ1-1
TGCGCCAGCAGCCATCTAGCGGGAGGGAACAATGAGCAGTTCTTC,CASSHLAGGNNEQFF,.,TRBV4-1,TRBD2,TRBJ2-1
TGCGCCAGCAGCCCCACAGGGGGGGGTCGTTCGAAGACTGAAGCTTTCTTT,CASSPTGGGRSKTEAFF,.,TRBV4-1,TRBD1,TRBJ1-1
TGTGCCAGCAGCGTATTGGCGGGCCCTACAGATACGCAGTATTTT,CASSVLAGPTDTQYF,.,TRBV9,.,TRBJ2-3
TGTGCCAGCAGCCAAGATTTCAGGGGAAGTGGGGAGACCCAGTACTTC,CASSQDFRGSGETQYF,.,TRBV4-2,.,TRBJ2-5
TGTGCCAGTAGTATATCCGGGGGAAACTATGGCTACACCTTC,CASSISGGNYGYTF,.,TRBV19,.,TRBJ1-2
TGTGCCAGCAGCTTGCTGACAAAGGATTACTATGGCTACACCTTC,CASSLLTKDYYGYTF,.,TRBV5-5,.,TRBJ1-2
TGTGCCAGCTCACCAGGAACCTATAATTCACCCCTCCACTTT,CASSPGTYNSPLHF,.,TRBV18,.,TRBJ1-6
TGTGCCAGTATGTTGACATCAACAGGGGGTGAGCAGTTCTTC,CASMLTSTGGEQFF,.,TRBV19,TRBD1,TRBJ2-1
TGTGCCAGCAGTGAAACCCACTCTGACCCAGATACGCAGTATTTT,CASSETHSDPDTQYF,.,TRBV6-1,.,TRBJ2-3
TGCGCCAGCAGCTTGGGGAGTACGCTAGCGGGGGCGCAACAAGAGACCCAGTACTTC,CASSLGSTLAGAQQETQYF,.,TRBV5-1,TRBD2,TRBJ2-5
TGTGCCAGCAGTGTTGGCCCAGGGGGGGCGTCGGGAGAAAAACTGTTTTTT,CASSVGPGGASGEKLFF,.,TRBV2,TRBD1,TRBJ1-4
TGTGCCAGCAGCCAAGATCCGGGACTAGCGGGAGGGACCTACAATGAGCAGTTCTTC,CASSQDPGLAGGTYNEQFF,.,TRBV4-2,TRBD2,TRBJ2-1
TGTGCCAGCAGTCTAACAGGGGGGAGTAATGAAAAACTGTTTTTT,CASSLTGGSNEKLFF,.,TRBV2,TRBD1,TRBJ1-4
TGTGCCAGTAGTAGCCCCCGGAGGGTATTGGGCAATCAGCCCCAGCATTTT,CASSSPRRVLGNQPQHF,once,TRBV19,.,TRBJ1-5
TGTGCCAGCAGTGAACGGGCGGGAGGGTACAATGAGCAGTTCTTC,CASSERAGGYNEQFF,.,TRBV2,TRBD2,TRBJ2-1
TGTGCCAGTAGTATTCGGACAGGGGGCTCCTACGAGCAGTACTTC,CASSIRTGGSYEQYF,.,TRBV19,TRBD1,TRBJ2-7
TGTGCCTGGACTGGGACTAGCGAGTACAATGAGCAGTTCTTC,CAWTGTSEYNEQFF,.,TRBV30,TRBD2,TRBJ2-1
TGTGCCAGCAGTGTACAGGGGGACACTGAAGCTTTCTTT,CASSVQGDTEAFF,.,TRBV2,TRBD1,TRBJ1-1
TGTGCCAGCCTATCCCCCCGCGGTTCGGGAGACTTC,CASLSPRGSGDF,once,TRBV6-1,.,TRBJ1-2
TGTGCCAGCAGCTACCAGACAGGGAAGAGATCACCCCTCCACTTT,CASSYQTGKRSPLHF,.,TRBV28,TRBD1,TRBJ1-6
TGTGCCAGCTCACCACCAGTCCGTACAGATACGCAGTATTTT,CASSPPVRTDTQYF,.,TRBV18,.,TRBJ2-3
TGTGCCAGCAGCACCCGGACAGGCGAACTTGCAACTAATGAAAAACTGTTTTTT,CASSTRTGELATNEKLFF,.,TRBV4-2,TRBD1,TRBJ1-4
TGTGCCACCAGCAGAGTTCGGGACTATGGCTACACCTTC,CATSRVRDYGYTF,.,TRBV15,.,TRBJ1-2
TGTGCCAGCAGCTTCCGGACGCCGAACACTGAAGCTTTCTTT,CASSFRTPNTEAFF,.,TRBV11-2,.,TRBJ1-1
TGTGCCAGCAGCTTTGCTAGCGGGGGAGGGCCCGGGGAGCTGTTTTTT,CASSFASGGGPGELFF,.,TRBV13,TRBD2,TRBJ2-2